These 4 T cell receptor beta chains were sequenced from one sample in a study of neurological immune-mediated disorders. TCRdb itself ran the 5' RACE reads through MiXCR, one entry per CDR3 protein. Here the sample spans just over 30,000 distinct CDR3 sequences, 4% being singletons. The sequenced sample consisted of CD4+ T cells from blood. These receptors were obtained from a woman aged 40 to 49 in good health.

In this sample, this clonotype turned up many times. CDR3 sequence reads: CASSLDHGIQETQYF. Written as DNA, the CDR3 is TGTGCCAGCAGCTTAGACCACGGGATTCAAGAGACCCAGTACTTC. V is TRBV11-2 and J is TRBJ2-5, with a possible D match to TRBD2 (5 bases). Trimming pared 0 bases from V and 2 bases from J, leaving 10 bases between. Germline V gives CDR1 SGHAT, CDR2 FQNNGV. This CDR3 region has 15 residues.

This clonotype was counted at least ten times. The rearrangement uses TRBV5-1 and TRBJ1-1, with D possibly TRBD1 on 5 matching bases. Trimming took off 0 bases at V and 2 bases at J, with 11 bases between the two ends. CDR3 length: 15 amino acids. Germline CDR1 is SGHRS and CDR2 is YFSETQ. The CDR3 sequence is CASSLGDERNTEAFF. In DNA, the CDR3 is TGCGCCAGCAGCTTGGGGGACGAGCGCAACACTGAAGCTTTCTTT.

This clonotype was observed at least ten times. The V call is TRBV5-5, the J call TRBJ2-1; D may match TRBD1 or TRBD2 (5 bases each). This CDR3 has 15 amino acids. CDR1 is SGHKS, CDR2 YYEKEE, per germline (reference sequence). V was shortened by 0 bases and J by 9 bases, with 16 bases between the two germline ends. CDR3 nucleotides: TGTGCCAGCAGCTTGGACAGCTACTCTGGGGGTGAGCAGTTCTTC. This translates into CASSLDSYSGGEQFF.

This clonotype has at least ten counts. The chain carries TRBV15 and TRBJ1-5; D might be TRBD1 (6 bases). The germline V gene encodes CDR1 LNHNV and CDR2 YYDKDF (reference sequence). There are 20 residues in the CDR3. V was pared by 0 bases and J by 1 base, with 22 bases between. The CDR3 nucleotides read TGTGCCACCAGCAGAGAAGGCTTGCGGGGGGGCAGGGTGAGCAATCAGCCCCAGCATTTT. Its protein is CATSREGLRGGRVSNQPQHF.